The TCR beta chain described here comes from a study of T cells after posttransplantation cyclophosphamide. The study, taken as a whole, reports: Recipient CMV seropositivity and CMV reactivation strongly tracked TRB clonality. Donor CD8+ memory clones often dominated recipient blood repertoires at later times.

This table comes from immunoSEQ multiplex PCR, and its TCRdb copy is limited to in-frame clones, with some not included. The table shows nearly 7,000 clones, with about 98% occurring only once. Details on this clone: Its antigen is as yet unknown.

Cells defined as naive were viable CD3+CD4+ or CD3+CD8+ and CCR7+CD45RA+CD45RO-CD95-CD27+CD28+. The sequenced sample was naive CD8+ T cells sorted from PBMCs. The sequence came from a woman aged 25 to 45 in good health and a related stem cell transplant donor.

The CDR3 region has the DNA TGTGCCAGCAGTAAGGGGCAGGGTGGTCGCTACGAGCAGTACTTC. Translated: CASSKGQGGRYEQYF. V is TRBV27 and J is TRBJ2-7; possibly TRBD1 for D (5 bases). Germline CDR1 MNHEY, CDR2 SMNVEV (reference sequence). The V gene lost 5 bases and the J gene lost 3 bases, with 17 bases spanning the gap. The CDR3 is 15 amino acids.